This T cell receptor (beta chain) comes out of a study of radiotherapy plus CTLA-4 blockade in lung cancer. This CDR3 region has 16 residues. Losses at the gene ends were 9 bases for V and 7 bases for J; bases not matched to a gene: 13. Germline CDR1 is MNHEY and CDR2 is SMNVEV (reference sequence). TCRdb's copy holds only in-frame clones and misses some; the assay was immunoSEQ multiplex PCR. Of about 62,000 clones listed, around 69% are singletons. Sequences were derived from peripheral blood, sampled from a patient treated with radiotherapy plus ipilimumab. The rearrangement links TRBV27 to TRBJ2-7; TRBD2 agrees at 15 bases. This clonotype was obtained from a human donor with non-small cell lung cancer who had a complete response to radiotherapy plus ipilimumab. CDR3 sequence reads: CARSGLAGGRGREQYF. The CDR3 DNA follows: TGTGCCAGGTCGGGACTAGCGGGAGGACGGGGGAGGGAGCAGTACTTC.